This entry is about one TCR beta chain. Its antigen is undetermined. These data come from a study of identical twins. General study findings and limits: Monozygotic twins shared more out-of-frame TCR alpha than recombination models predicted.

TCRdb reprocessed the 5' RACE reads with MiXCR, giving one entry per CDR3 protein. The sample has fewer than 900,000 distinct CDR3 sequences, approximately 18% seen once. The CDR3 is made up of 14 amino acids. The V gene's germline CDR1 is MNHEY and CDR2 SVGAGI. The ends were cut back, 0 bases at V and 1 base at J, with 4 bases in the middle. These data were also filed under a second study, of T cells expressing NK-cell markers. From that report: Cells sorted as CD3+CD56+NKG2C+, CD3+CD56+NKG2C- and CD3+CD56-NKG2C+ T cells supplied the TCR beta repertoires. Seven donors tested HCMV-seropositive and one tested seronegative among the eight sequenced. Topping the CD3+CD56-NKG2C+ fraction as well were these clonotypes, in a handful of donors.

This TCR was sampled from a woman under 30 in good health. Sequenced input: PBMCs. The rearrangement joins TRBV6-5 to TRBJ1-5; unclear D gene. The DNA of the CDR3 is TGTGCCAGCAGTTACTCGTACAGCAATCAGCCCCAGCATTTT. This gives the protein CASSYSYSNQPQHF.